The present T cell receptor beta chain was sequenced within a study of cytomegalovirus exposure and HLA in healthy donors. V was cut by 5 bases and J by 2 bases, with 13 bases left in between. Per the germline V gene, CDR1 is MGHRA and CDR2 is YSYEKL. CDR3 length: 15 amino acids. Produced via immunoSEQ multiplex PCR; TCRdb's table is partial and in-frame only. The table records some 70,000 clones, 75% to 90% of them present only once. This receptor was obtained from a woman aged 18-29 years in good health and CMV-seronegative. The chain recombines TRBV4-1 with TRBJ1-3; D possibly corresponds to TRBD1 (5 bases). The source material was PBMCs. The CDR3 is CASSRDSATGNTIYF. CDR3 coding DNA: TGCGCCAGCAGCAGAGACAGCGCCACTGGAAACACCATATATTTT.